Below, 27 T cell receptor beta chains from the same sample are listed, as sequenced in a study of blood T cells in healthy people across ages. Next came a second PCR, run for roughly 6 to 11 cycles, which used a sample-barcoded 5' primer along with a J-beta primer mix. TCRdb fed the 5' RACE reads into MiXCR, producing one record per CDR3 protein. The table lists around 870,000 distinct CDR3 sequences, 25% to 35% of them singletons, with around 15% in the top ten. Sequenced material: blood. These receptors were obtained from a woman at least 80 years old in good health.

At least ten counts were recorded for this clonotype. V usage is TRBV7-9 and J usage is TRBJ2-1, with 11 bases fitting TRBD1. V was pared by 5 bases and J by 6 bases, with 6 bases of the junction left unmatched. Germline V gives CDR1 SEHNR, CDR2 FQNEAQ (reference sequence). There are 15 residues in the CDR3. CDR3: CASSISGTGGNEQFF. The CDR3 DNA reads TGTGCCAGCAGCATATCCGGGACAGGGGGCAATGAGCAGTTCTTC.

This clonotype has more than one count but fewer than ten. This sequence may be a read error, since a much larger clone differs from it by one base. The gene calls are TRBV7-2 and TRBJ2-1; 8 nucleotides match TRBD2. CDR3 size: 18 residues. Per germline, CDR1 SGHTA and CDR2 FQGNSA. The V segment lost 1 base and the J segment 13 bases; nucleotides outside the gene matches: 21. For the CDR3, the DNA is TGTGCCAGCAGCTTAGTTGGTAGCGGGACCCTCGGGGGGGAGACCCAGTTCTTC. Translated, it gives CASSLVGSGTLGGETQFF.

The J gene is TRBJ2-3, the V gene TRBV20-1; 12 bases are shared with TRBD2. The CDR3 has 15 amino acids. The V segment lost 7 bases and the J segment 6 bases; nucleotides outside the gene matches: 11. Looked up from germline, CDR1 is DFQATT and CDR2 is SNEGSKA (reference sequence). The CDR3 bases are TGCAGTGTCCACCCGACTAGCGGGGGAGCGGATACGCAGTATTTT. Encoded protein: CSVHPTSGGADTQYF.

This clonotype was seen more than once but under ten times. With a much larger clone just one base away, this may be a read error. The rearrangement uses TRBV5-1 and TRBJ2-1; possibly TRBD2 for D (7 bases). The J call may not be correct, given that the DNA end is closer to TRBJ2-7. Germline CDR1 and CDR2: SGHRS and YFSETQ. The CDR3 sequence is 17 residues long. DNA for the CDR3: TGCGCCAGCAGCTTGGTATTTCCGGGGGGCTCCTACAATGAGCAGTACTTC. This gives the protein CASSLVFPGGSYNEQYF.

The chain is built from TRBV6-1 and TRBJ2-5; D unresolved. This CDR3 region has 13 residues. The V end was cut by 4 bases, the J end by 4 bases, with 10 bases between. Germline V gene lookup returns CDR1 MNHNS and CDR2 SASEGT. DNA of the CDR3: TGTGCCAGCAGTGCCGGAATGGGAGAGACCCAGTACTTC. It specifies CASSAGMGETQYF.

This clonotype was picked up many times. The chain carries TRBV6-2 or TRBV6-3 and TRBJ2-7; 8 nucleotides match TRBD1. There are 15 residues in the CDR3. The J segment lost 4 bases and the V segment lost 6 bases, leaving 11 bases of the junction unmatched. Per the germline V gene, CDR1 is MNHEY and CDR2 is SVGEGT. This CDR3 is CASRVDRAGEYEQYF. In nucleotides, the CDR3 is TGTGCCAGCAGAGTGGACAGGGCAGGAGAATACGAGCAGTACTTC.

About this clonotype: The junction departs from germline at one end; a sequencing error may be responsible. This chain connects TRBV5-6 to TRBJ1-5; D is possibly TRBD1 (5 bases). Germline loops: CDR1 SGHDT, CDR2 YYEEEE. The CDR3 has 16 residues. DNA for the CDR3: TGTGCCGGCAGCTTGCAGGGTCCTTGGGGCAATCAGCCCCAGCATTTT. Translated, it gives CAGSLQGPWGNQPQHF.

The CDR3 nucleotides read TGTGCCAGCAGCTTAACCCCGGGACATCAAGGGTGGAATCAGCCCCAGCATTTT. This sequence encodes CASSLTPGHQGWNQPQHF. This chain connects TRBV7-6 to TRBJ1-5; TRBD1 is a possible D gene (6 bases). The CDR3 is 18 residues long. V was trimmed by 2 bases and J by 4 bases, leaving 21 bases between them. Germline V gene sequence: CDR1 SGHVS, CDR2 FNYEAQ.

This clonotype appeared many times. This chain joins TRBV12-3 or TRBV12-4 and TRBJ1-2; the match to TRBD1 covers 8 bases. The CDR3 covers 16 residues. Unmatched junction bases numbered 13, after V lost 5 bases and J lost 5 bases. CDR3 sequence: CASSPSLTGGVYGYTF. For the CDR3, the DNA is TGTGCCAGCAGTCCCTCTCTAACAGGGGGAGTATATGGCTACACCTTC.

This clonotype was picked up many times. CDR3 amino acids: CASSLVFPGGSYNEQFF. The CDR3 nucleotides read TGCGCCAGCAGCTTGGTATTTCCGGGGGGCTCCTACAATGAGCAGTTCTTC. The chain uses TRBV5-1 and TRBJ2-1, with 7 bases fitting TRBD2. Unmatched junction bases numbered 6, after V lost 0 bases and J lost 0 bases. This CDR3 contains 17 residues. Germline values: CDR1 SGHRS, CDR2 YFSETQ.

Concerning this clonotype itself: A much more abundant neighbour one base away suggests this may be a read error. V usage is TRBV5-1 and J usage is TRBJ2-3; TRBD2 agrees at 9 bases. Trimming removed 4 bases from V and 6 bases from J; junction bases left unmatched: 12. Per germline, CDR1 SGHRS and CDR2 YFSETQ. CDR3 length: 16 residues. The DNA for the CDR3 is TGCGCCAGCAGCCCGGGGGTGACTAGCGGCTCTGATACGCAGTATTTT. Its protein is CASSPGVTSGSDTQYF.

This clonotype was detected ten times or more. The rearrangement joins TRBV7-2 to TRBJ1-5, with D possibly TRBD1 on 5 matching bases. Trimming took 1 base from V and 7 from J, leaving 14 bases between them. CDR1 is SGHTA and CDR2 is FQGNSA in the germline V gene. CDR3 size: 15 residues. For the CDR3, the DNA is TGTGCCAGCAGCTTAGTGTCGGGGGGTCAACAGCCCCAGCATTTT. Amino acids: CASSLVSGGQQPQHF.

In this sample, this clonotype turned up many times. The chain couples TRBV24-1 to TRBJ2-4; D unresolved. Germline V gives CDR1 KGHDR, CDR2 SFDVKD. V was clipped by 1 base and J by 0 bases, with 6 bases between them. The CDR3 spans 15 residues. The CDR3 spells CATSDFTKAKNIQYF. The DNA of the CDR3 is TGTGCCACCAGTGATTTTACTAAAGCCAAAAACATTCAGTACTTC.

Only a few counts were recorded for this clonotype. V and J are TRBV6-2 or TRBV6-3 and TRBJ1-5, with a possible D match to TRBD1 (6 bases). The germline gives CDR1 MNHEY, CDR2 SVGEGT. The ends were cut back, 5 bases at V and 3 bases at J, with 17 bases in the middle. The CDR3 is 16 residues long. DNA of the CDR3: TGTGCCAGCAGTACCAACACAGGGAGAATCAATCAGCCCCAGCATTTT. Its protein product is CASSTNTGRINQPQHF.

In its sample, this clonotype was seen many times. This may arise from a read error, as a much more abundant clone is one base away. CDR3 sequence (DNA): TGTGCCAGCAGCTTTTTTGGACGGGGGGACTACAATGAGCAGTACTTC. This encodes CASSFFGRGDYNEQYF. This rearrangement joins TRBV7-2 to TRBJ2-1; TRBD2 matches 7 bases. The end of the DNA is better explained by TRBJ2-7, so the J call may be wrong. This CDR3 spans 16 amino acids. CDR1 SGHTA and CDR2 FQGNSA come from the germline V gene.

There are many counts of this clonotype. The rearrangement joins TRBV20-1 to TRBJ2-1; D uncertain. There are 12 residues in the CDR3. The germline CDR1 and CDR2 sequences are DFQATT and SNEGSKA (reference sequence). The V and J ends lost 3 bases and 5 bases respectively, with 8 bases between them. CDR3 sequence (DNA): TGCAGTGCTAGTCGTCTACACAATGAGCAGTTCTTC. Encoded protein: CSASRLHNEQFF.

This clonotype was observed at least ten times. This chain connects TRBV18 to TRBJ1-2; D gene unclear. Trimming shortened V by 3 bases and J by 7 bases, and 15 bases separated the two germline ends. There are 14 residues in the CDR3. From germline, CDR1 is KGHSH and CDR2 LQKENI. CDR3 region: CASSPYSSFSGYTF. In nucleotides, the CDR3 is TGTGCCAGCTCACCCTACTCGAGCTTCAGTGGCTACACCTTC. Full variable domain (rest looked up from reference TRBV18 and TRBJ1-2): NAGVMQNPRHLVRRRGQEARLRCSPMKGHSHVYWYRQLPEEGLKFMVYLQKENIIDESGMPKERFSAEFPKEGPSILRIQQVVRGDSAAYFCASSPYSSFSGYTFGSGTRLTVV.

The gene calls are TRBV20-1 and TRBJ1-1, with 8 bases lining up with TRBD1. CDR1 DFQATT and CDR2 SNEGSKA come from the germline V gene (reference sequence). Losses at the gene ends were 6 bases for V and 5 bases for J; bases not matched to a gene: 5. This CDR3 contains 12 residues. The CDR3 spells CSAPYRGTEAFF. Here the CDR3 DNA reads TGCAGTGCACCCTACAGGGGGACTGAAGCTTTCTTT.

This clonotype came up many times. The chain uses TRBV5-4 and TRBJ2-1; D may be TRBD1 or TRBD2 (6 bases each). The CDR3 spans 15 residues. Trimming left V 4 bases short and J 4 bases short, with 15 bases between. Germline values: CDR1 SGHNT, CDR2 YYREEE (reference sequence). Here the CDR3 DNA reads TGTGCCAGCAGCACTGGACAAGGGGGGTACAATGAGCAGTTCTTC. Its translation is CASSTGQGGYNEQFF.

To note about this clonotype: A much larger clonotype is one base distant, so this may be a read error. This sequence joins TRBV15 and TRBJ1-2; no clear D. The CDR3 totals 13 residues. Germline V lookup: CDR1 LNHNV, CDR2 YYDKDF (reference sequence). The CDR3 spells CATSGDQPYGYTF. The CDR3 bases are TGTGCCACCAGCGGAGATCAACCCTATGGCTACACCTTC.

This clonotype has only a few counts. The chain is built from TRBV7-9 and TRBJ1-3; weak D call: TRBD1 (5 bases). V lost 7 bases and J 5 bases, leaving 21 bases between the germline ends. Germline-derived CDR1 and CDR2 are SEHNR and FQNEAQ (reference sequence). The CDR3 length is 16 residues. CDR3 in amino acids: CASTIRSGADRNTIYF. The CDR3, as DNA: TGTGCCAGCACCATCAGGTCCGGGGCAGACCGAAACACCATATATTTT.

CDR3 nucleotide sequence: TGTGCCAGCAGCGTCTTGGCGCTCTCCTACAATGAGCAGTACTTC. Amino acid sequence: CASSVLALSYNEQYF. The chain couples TRBV9 to TRBJ2-1; D remains unclear. The J call is uncertain, as TRBJ2-7 better fits the DNA end. This CDR3 spans 15 amino acids. The germline CDR1 and CDR2 sequences are SGDLS and YYNGEE.

This sequence joins TRBV10-3 and TRBJ1-2; TRBD1 agrees at 7 bases. This CDR3 spans 13 amino acids. The germline CDR1 and CDR2 sequences are ENHRY and SYGVKD. V lost 10 bases and J lost 2; bases outside the gene matches: 7. CDR3 coding DNA: TGTGCCAGTACAGGGGACAGCAACTATGGCTACACCTTC. Its protein is CASTGDSNYGYTF.

About this clonotype itself: A clone one base away is much larger, so this may be a read error. The chain combines TRBV6-1 with TRBJ2-1; 7 bases align to TRBD2. Near its end, the DNA agrees better with TRBJ2-7, so the J call may be wrong. The germline CDR1 and CDR2 sequences are MNHNS and SASEGT. The CDR3 is made up of 16 amino acids. The CDR3 bases are TGTGCCAGCAGTGAACTCGGGGGGTTACTCTACAATGAGCAGTACTTC. Its protein product is CASSELGGLLYNEQYF.

For this clonotype: This may arise from a read error, as a much more abundant clone is one base away. The chain links TRBV28 to TRBJ1-2; D may be TRBD1 (5 bases). Trimming stripped 5 bases from V and 6 bases from J, with 16 bases between. Germline CDR1 and CDR2: MDHEN and SYDVKM. The CDR3 totals 14 residues. Here the CDR3 reads CASSTTEMWDGYTF. The DNA of the CDR3 is TGTGCCAGCAGTACGACAGAGATGTGGGATGGCTACACCTTC.

This clonotype was observed many times. This rearrangement joins TRBV3-1 to TRBJ2-5; no clear D gene. This CDR3 region has 14 residues. CDR1 LGHDT and CDR2 YNNKEL come from the germline V gene (reference sequence). Trimming cost V 3 bases and J 5 bases, with 13 bases left between them. The DNA of the CDR3 is TGTGCCAGCAGCCACTATGGTGGTGGGGAGACCCAGTACTTC. Protein: CASSHYGGGETQYF.

Regarding this clonotype: This may be a read error, as it is one base from a much larger clone. The chain uses TRBV9 and TRBJ2-5, with D perhaps matching TRBD2 (6 bases). This CDR3 contains 16 residues. Between the trimmed V and J ends, which lost 0 bases and 11 bases, there was a span of 23 bases. Per germline, CDR1 SGDLS and CDR2 YYNGEE. CDR3 in amino acids: CASSVGVSGDYNEQYF. The CDR3 DNA is TGTGCCAGCAGCGTAGGTGTTAGCGGAGACTACAATGAGCAGTACTTC.